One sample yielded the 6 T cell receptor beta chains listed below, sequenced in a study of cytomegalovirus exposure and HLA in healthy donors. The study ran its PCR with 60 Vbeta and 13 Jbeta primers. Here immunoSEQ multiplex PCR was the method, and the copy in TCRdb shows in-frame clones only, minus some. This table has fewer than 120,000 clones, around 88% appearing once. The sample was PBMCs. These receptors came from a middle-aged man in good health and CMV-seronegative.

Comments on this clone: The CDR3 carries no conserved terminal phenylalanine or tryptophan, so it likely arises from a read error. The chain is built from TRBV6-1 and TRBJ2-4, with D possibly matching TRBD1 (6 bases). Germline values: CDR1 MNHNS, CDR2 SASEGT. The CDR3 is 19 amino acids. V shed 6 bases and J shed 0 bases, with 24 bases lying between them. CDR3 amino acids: CASREPGHGFLIAKNIQYL. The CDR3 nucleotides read TGTGCCAGCAGGGAACCGGGACATGGCTTTCTAATAGCCAAAAACATTCAGTACCTC.

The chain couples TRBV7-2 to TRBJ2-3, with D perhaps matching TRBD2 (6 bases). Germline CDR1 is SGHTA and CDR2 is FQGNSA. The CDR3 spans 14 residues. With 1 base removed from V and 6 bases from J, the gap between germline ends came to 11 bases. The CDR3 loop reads CASSLGAGIDTQYF. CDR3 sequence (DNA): TGTGCCAGCAGCTTAGGGGCGGGGATCGATACGCAGTATTTT. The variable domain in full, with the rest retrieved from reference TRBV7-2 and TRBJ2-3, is GAGVSQSPSNKVTEKGKDVELRCDPISGHTALYWYRQSLGQGLEFLIYFQGNSAPDKSGLPSDRFSAERTGGSVSTLTIQRTQQEDSAVYLCASSLGAGIDTQYFGPGTRLTVL.

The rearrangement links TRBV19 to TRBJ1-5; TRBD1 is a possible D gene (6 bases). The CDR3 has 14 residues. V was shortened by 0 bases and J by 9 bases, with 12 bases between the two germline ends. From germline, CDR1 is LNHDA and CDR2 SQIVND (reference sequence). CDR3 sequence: CASSIEGGPRPQHF. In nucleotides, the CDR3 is TGTGCCAGTAGTATAGAAGGGGGACCGAGGCCCCAGCATTTT.

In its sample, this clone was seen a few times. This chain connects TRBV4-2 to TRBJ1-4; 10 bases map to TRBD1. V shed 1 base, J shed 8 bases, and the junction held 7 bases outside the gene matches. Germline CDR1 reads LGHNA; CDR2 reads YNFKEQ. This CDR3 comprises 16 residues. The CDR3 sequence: CASSQVDRGLGEKLFF. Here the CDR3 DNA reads TGTGCCAGCAGCCAAGTCGACAGGGGGCTGGGAGAAAAACTGTTTTTT.

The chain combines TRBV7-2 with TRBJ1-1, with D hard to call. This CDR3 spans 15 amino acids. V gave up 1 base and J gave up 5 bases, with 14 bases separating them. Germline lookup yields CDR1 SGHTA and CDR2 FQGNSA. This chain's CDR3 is CASSLGLAGLTEAFF. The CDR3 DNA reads TGTGCCAGCAGCTTAGGACTTGCGGGCCTGACTGAAGCTTTCTTT.

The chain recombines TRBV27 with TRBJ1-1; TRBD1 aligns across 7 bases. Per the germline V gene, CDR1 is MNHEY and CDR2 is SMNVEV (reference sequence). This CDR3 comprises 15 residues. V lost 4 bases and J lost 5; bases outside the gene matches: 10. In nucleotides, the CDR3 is TGTGCCAGCAGTTCAAGCCCCCGACAGGGAACTGAAGCTTTCTTT. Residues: CASSSSPRQGTEAFF.